This record covers a single T cell receptor (beta chain). Its matching antigen is unknown. CDR1 is SEHNR, CDR2 FQNEAQ, per germline (reference sequence). This CDR3 comprises 16 residues. The J segment lost 6 bases and the V segment lost 4 bases, leaving 10 bases of the junction unmatched. The data are from a study of post-analysis software for immune sequencing data. Study-wide background: The disease courses spanned relapsing-remitting, secondary progressive and progressive-relapsing forms of multiple sclerosis. General observations from the study: F measure showed strong co-clustering of same-batch samples. Higher frequency in patients than in controls was seen for roughly five TRBV segments, with TRBV5-6, TRBV5-1 and TRBV20-1 among them.

Unique molecular identifiers featured in each of the TCR beta cDNA libraries. cDNA molecules numbering around 450,000 came from roughly 0.93 to 9.6 million T cells. TCRdb called the PCR reads again in MiXCR, with one record for every CDR3 protein. The sample consists of about 460,000 distinct CDR3 sequences, less than 45% of them appearing once. The source material was blood. The receptor was derived from a girl between 10 and 17 years old with multiple sclerosis. V is TRBV7-9 and J is TRBJ2-7, with TRBD2 matching 12 bases. DNA for the CDR3: TGTGCCAGCAGCTCTGGAGAGACTAGCGGGAGATCCGAGCAGTACTTC. This gives the protein CASSSGETSGRSEQYF.